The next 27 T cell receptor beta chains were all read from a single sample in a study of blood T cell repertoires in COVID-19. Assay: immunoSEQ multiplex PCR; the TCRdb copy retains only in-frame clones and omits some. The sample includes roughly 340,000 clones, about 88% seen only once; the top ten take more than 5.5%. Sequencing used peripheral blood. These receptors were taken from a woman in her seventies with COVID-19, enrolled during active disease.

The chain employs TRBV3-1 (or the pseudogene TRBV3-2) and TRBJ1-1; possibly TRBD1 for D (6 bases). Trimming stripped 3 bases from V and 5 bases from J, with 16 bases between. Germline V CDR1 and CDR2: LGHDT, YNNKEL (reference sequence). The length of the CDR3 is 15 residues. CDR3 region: CASSQSGGGRTEAFF. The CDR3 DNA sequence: TGTGCCAGCAGCCAGTCCGGGGGGGGGCGGACTGAAGCTTTCTTT.

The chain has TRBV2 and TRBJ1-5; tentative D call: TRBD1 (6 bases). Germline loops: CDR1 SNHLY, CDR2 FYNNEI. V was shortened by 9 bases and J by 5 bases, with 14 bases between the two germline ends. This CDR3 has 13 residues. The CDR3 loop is CASRATGDQPQHF. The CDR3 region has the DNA TGTGCCAGTCGGGCGACAGGAGATCAGCCCCAGCATTTT.

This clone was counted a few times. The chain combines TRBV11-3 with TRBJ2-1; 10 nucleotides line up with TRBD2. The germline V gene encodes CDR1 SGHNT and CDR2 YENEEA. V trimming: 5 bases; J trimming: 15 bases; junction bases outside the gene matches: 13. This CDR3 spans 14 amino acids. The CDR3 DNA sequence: TGTGCCAGCAGCCCCCAAACTAGCGGGGCCCCCGTGTTCTTC. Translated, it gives CASSPQTSGAPVFF.

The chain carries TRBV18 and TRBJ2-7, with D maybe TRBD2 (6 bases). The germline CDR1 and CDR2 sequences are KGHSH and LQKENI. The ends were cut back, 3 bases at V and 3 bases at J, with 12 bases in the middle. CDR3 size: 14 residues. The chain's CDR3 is CASSPPGGIYEQYF. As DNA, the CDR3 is TGTGCCAGCTCACCCCCCGGGGGTATCTACGAGCAGTACTTC.

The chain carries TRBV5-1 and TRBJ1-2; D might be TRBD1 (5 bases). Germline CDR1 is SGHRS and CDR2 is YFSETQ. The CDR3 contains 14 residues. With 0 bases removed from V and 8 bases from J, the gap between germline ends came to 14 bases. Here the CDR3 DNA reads TGCGCCAGCAGCTTGGAAGACGGGAGGGGCGGCTACACCTTC. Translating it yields CASSLEDGRGGYTF.

This chain's CDR3 is CATSDSYVGDEQFF. CDR3 DNA sequence: TGTGCCACCTCTGACAGCTACGTCGGCGATGAGCAGTTCTTC. The chain has TRBV24-1 and TRBJ2-1; perhaps TRBD1 as D (5 bases). V gave up 9 bases and J gave up 8 bases, with 19 bases separating them. This CDR3 is built from 14 residues. Germline-derived CDR1 and CDR2 are KGHDR and SFDVKD.

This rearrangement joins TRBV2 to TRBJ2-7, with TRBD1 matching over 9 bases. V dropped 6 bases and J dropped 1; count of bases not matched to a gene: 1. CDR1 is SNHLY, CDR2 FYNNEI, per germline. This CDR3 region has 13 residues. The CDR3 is CASRGTGSYEQYF. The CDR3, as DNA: TGTGCCAGCAGGGGGACAGGGTCCTACGAGCAGTACTTC.

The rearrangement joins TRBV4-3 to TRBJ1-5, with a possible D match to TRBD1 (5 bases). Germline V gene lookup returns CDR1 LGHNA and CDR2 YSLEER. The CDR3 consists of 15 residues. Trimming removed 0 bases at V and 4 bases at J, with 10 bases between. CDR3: CASSQDRQGNQPQHF. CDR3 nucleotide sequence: TGCGCCAGCAGCCAAGATCGTCAGGGAAATCAGCCCCAGCATTTT.

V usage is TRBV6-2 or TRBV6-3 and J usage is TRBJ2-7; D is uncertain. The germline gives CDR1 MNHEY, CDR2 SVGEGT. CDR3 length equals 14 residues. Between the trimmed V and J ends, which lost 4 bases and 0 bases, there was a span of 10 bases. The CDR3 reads CASSFPGSSYEQYF. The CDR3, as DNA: TGTGCCAGCAGTTTTCCAGGTAGCTCCTACGAGCAGTACTTC.

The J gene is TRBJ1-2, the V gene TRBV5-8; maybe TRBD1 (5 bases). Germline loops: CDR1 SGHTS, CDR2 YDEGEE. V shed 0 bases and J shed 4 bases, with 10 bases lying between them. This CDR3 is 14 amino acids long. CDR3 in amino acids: CASSLGQGGYGYTF. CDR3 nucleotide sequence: TGTGCCAGCAGCTTGGGGCAGGGTGGCTATGGCTACACCTTC. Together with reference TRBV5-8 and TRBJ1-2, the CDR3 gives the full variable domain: EAGVTQSPTHLIKTRGQQATLRCSPISGHTSVYWYQQALGLGLQFLLWYDEGEERNRGNFPPRFSGRQFPNYSSELNVNALELEDSALYLCASSLGQGGYGYTFGSGTRLTVV.

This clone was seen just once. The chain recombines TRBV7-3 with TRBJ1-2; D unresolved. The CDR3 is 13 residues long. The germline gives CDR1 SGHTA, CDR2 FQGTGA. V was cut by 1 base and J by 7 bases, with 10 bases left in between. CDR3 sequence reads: CASSLNGGSGYTF. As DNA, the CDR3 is TGTGCCAGCAGCTTAAACGGAGGGTCTGGCTACACCTTC. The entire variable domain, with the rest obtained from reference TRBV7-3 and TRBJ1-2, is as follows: GAGVSQTPSNKVTEKGKYVELRCDPISGHTALYWYRQSLGQGPEFLIYFQGTGAADDSGLPNDRFFAVRPEGSVSTLKIQRTERGDSAVYLCASSLNGGSGYTFGSGTRLTVV.

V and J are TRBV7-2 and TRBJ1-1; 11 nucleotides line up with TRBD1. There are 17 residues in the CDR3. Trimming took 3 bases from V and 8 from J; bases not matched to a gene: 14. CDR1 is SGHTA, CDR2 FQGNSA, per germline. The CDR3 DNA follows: TGTGCCAGCAGCTTTCTACCGGGACAGGGGGACCTTCGAGAAGCTTTCTTT. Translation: CASSFLPGQGDLREAFF. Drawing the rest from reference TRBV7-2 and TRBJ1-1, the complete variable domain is GAGVSQSPSNKVTEKGKDVELRCDPISGHTALYWYRQSLGQGLEFLIYFQGNSAPDKSGLPSDRFSAERTGGSVSTLTIQRTQQEDSAVYLCASSFLPGQGDLREAFFGQGTRLTVV.

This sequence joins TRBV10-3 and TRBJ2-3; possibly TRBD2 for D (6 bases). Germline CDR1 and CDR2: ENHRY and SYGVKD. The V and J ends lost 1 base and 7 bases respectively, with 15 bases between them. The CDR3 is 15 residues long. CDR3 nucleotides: TGTGCCATCAGTGAGTTGACGACTAGGGCGAATACGCAGTATTTT. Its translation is CAISELTTRANTQYF.

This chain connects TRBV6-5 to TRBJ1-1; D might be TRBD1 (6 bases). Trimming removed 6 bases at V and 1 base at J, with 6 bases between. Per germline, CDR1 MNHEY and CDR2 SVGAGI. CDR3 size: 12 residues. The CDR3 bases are TGTGCCAGCAGGGGACAGAACACTGAAGCTTTCTTT. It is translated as CASRGQNTEAFF.

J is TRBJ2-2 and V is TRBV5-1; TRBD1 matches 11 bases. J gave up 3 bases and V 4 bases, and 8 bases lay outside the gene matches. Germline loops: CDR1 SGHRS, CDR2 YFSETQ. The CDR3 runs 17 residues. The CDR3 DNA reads TGCGCCAGCAGCAGAGGACAGGGGGCGTTGGACACCGGGGAGCTGTTTTTT. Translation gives CASSRGQGALDTGELFF.

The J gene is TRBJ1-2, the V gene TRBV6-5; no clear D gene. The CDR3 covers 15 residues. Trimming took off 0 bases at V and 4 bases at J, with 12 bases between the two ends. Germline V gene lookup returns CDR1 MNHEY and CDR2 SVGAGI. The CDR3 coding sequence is TGTGCCAGCAGTTACTCGTTTATTGGGCGCTATGGCTACACCTTC. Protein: CASSYSFIGRYGYTF.

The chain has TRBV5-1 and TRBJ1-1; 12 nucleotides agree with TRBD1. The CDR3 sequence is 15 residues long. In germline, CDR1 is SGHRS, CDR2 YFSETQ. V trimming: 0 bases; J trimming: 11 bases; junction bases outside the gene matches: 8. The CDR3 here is CASSLASGTGGRAFF. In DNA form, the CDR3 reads TGCGCCAGCAGCTTGGCCTCCGGGACAGGGGGCCGGGCTTTCTTT.

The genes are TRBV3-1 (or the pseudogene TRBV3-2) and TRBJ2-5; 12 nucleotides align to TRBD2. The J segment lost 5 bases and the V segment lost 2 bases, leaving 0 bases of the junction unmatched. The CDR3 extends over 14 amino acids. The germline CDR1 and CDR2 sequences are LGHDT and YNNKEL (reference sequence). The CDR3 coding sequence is TGTGCCAGCAGCCAACTAGCGGGGGGGGAGACCCAGTACTTC. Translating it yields CASSQLAGGETQYF.

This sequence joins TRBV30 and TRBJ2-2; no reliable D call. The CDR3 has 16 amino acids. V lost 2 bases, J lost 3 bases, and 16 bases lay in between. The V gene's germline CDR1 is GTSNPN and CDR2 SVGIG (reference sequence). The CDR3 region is CAWSHIEASDTGELFF. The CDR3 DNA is TGTGCCTGGAGTCATATTGAGGCGTCGGACACCGGGGAGCTGTTTTTT.

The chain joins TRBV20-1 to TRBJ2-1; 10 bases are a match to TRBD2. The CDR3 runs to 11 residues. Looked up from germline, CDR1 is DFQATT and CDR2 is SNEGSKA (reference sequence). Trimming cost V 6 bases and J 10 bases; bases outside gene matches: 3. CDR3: CSAPLAGEQFF. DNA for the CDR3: TGCAGTGCACCACTAGCGGGGGAGCAGTTCTTC.

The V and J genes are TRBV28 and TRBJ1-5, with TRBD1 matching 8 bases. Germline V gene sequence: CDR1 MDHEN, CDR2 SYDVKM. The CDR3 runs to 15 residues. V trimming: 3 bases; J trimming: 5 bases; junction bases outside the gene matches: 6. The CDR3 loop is CASSFSGGRDQPQHF. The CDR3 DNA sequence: TGTGCCAGCAGTTTCTCAGGGGGCAGGGATCAGCCCCAGCATTTT.

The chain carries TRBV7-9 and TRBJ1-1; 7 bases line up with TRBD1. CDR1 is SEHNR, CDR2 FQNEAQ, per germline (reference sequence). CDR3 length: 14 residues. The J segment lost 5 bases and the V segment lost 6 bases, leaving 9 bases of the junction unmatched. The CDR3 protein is CASRPVQGGTEAFF. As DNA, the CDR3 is TGTGCCAGCAGGCCCGTGCAGGGGGGTACTGAAGCTTTCTTT.

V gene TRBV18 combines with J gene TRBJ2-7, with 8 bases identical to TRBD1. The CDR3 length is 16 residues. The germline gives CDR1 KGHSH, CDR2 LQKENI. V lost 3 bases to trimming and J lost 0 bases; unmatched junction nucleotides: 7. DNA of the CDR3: TGTGCCAGCTCACCCCCTACCGGGACAGGCTCCTACGAGCAGTACTTC. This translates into CASSPPTGTGSYEQYF.

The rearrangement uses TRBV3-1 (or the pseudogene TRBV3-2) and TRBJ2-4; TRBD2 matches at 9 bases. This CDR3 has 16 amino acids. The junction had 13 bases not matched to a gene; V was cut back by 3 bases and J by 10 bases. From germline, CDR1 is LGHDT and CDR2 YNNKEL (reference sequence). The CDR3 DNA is TGTGCCAGCAGCCAGCCCCGGGGCGGGGGGGCGTGGATTCAGTACTTC. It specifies CASSQPRGGGAWIQYF.

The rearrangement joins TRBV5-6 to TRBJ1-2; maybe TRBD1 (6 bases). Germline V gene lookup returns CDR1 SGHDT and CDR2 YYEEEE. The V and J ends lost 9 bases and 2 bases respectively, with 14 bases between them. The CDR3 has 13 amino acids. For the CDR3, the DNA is TGTGCCACCTCTACAGGGCTAAACTATGGCTACACCTTC. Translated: CATSTGLNYGYTF.

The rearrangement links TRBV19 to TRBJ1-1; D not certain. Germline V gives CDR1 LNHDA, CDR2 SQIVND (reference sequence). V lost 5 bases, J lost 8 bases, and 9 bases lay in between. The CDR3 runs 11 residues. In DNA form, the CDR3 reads TGTGCCAGTAGTGTCCTAGAGGAAGCTTTCTTT. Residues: CASSVLEEAFF.

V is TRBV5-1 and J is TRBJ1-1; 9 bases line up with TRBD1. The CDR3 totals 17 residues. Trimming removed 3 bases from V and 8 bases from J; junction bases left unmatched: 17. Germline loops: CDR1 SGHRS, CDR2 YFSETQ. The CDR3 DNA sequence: TGCGCCAGCAGCTCCTCCGGGACAGGGTTATATAATTCCGAAGCTTTCTTT. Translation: CASSSSGTGLYNSEAFF.